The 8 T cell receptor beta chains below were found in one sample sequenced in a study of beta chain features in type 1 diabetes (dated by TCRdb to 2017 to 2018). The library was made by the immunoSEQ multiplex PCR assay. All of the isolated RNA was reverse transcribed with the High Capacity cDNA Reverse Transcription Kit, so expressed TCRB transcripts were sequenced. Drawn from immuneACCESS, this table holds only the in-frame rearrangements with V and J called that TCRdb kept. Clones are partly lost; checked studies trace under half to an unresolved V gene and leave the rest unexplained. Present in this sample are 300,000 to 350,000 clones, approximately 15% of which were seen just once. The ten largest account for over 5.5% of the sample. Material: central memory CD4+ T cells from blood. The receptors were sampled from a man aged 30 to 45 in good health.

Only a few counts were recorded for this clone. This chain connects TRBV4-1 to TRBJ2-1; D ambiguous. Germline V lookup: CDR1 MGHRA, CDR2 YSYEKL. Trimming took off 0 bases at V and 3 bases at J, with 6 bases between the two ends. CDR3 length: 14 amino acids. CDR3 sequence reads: CASSQDGGYNEQFF. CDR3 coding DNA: TGCGCCAGCAGCCAAGATGGCGGCTACAATGAGCAGTTCTTC.

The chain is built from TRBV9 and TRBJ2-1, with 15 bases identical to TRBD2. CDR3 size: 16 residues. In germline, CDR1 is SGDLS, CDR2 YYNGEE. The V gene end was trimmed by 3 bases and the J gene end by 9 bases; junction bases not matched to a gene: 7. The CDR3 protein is CASSAGLAGGRSEQFF. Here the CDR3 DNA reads TGTGCCAGCAGCGCCGGACTAGCGGGGGGGAGGAGTGAGCAGTTCTTC.

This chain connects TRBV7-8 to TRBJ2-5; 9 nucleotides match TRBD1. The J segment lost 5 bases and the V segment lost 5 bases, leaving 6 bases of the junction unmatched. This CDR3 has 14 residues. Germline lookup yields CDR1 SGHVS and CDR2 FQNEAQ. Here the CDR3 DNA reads TGTGCCAGCAGCAAACAGGGGGCACAGGAGACCCAGTACTTC. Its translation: CASSKQGAQETQYF.

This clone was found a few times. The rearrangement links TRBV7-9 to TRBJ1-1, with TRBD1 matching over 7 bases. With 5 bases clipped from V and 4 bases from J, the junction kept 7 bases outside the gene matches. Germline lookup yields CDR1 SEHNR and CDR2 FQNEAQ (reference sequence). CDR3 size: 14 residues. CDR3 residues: CASSPKTGITEAFF. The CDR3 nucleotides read TGTGCCAGCAGCCCTAAGACAGGGATCACTGAAGCTTTCTTT.

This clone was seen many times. The CDR3 region is CASSQVGGPSKNIQYF. The DNA of the CDR3 is TGTGCCAGCAGCCAAGTCGGAGGGCCTTCCAAAAACATTCAGTACTTC. This rearrangement joins TRBV14 to TRBJ2-4; TRBD2 might be the D (6 bases). This CDR3 is built from 16 residues. V was trimmed by 1 base and J by 2 bases, leaving 12 bases between them. In germline, CDR1 is SGHDN, CDR2 FVKESK.

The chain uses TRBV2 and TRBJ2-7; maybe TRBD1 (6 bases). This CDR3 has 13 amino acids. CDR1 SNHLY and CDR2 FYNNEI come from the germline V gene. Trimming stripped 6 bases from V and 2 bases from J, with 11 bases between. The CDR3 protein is CASSYQGPYEQYV. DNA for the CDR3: TGTGCCAGCAGCTACCAGGGGCCCTACGAGCAGTACGTC.

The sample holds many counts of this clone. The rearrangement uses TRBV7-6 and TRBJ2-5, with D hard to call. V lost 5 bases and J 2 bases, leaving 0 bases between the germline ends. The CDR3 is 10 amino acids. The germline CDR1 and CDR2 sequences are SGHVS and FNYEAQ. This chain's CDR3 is CASSQETQYF. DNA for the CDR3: TGTGCCAGCAGCCAAGAGACCCAGTACTTC.

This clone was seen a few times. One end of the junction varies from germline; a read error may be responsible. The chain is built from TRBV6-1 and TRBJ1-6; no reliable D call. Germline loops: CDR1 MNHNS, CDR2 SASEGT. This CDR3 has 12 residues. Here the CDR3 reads CAISDESSPLHF. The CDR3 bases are TGTGCCATCAGTGATGAGAGTTCACCCCTCCACTTT.